The present entry profiles one T cell receptor beta chain with its context. This sample is drawn from a study of T cells after somatic rescue of genetic block. Clones were read by immunoSEQ multiplex PCR, and TCRdb kept only the in-frame ones, dropping some. The repertoire holds 95,000 to 120,000 clones, around nine tenths seen once, with about 1.5% in the top ten. This CDR3 is built from 14 residues. The germline V gene encodes CDR1 GTSNPN and CDR2 SVGIG (reference sequence). V dropped 3 bases and J dropped 10 bases, with 16 bases sitting between them. The genes are TRBV30 and TRBJ1-6, with a tentative D call TRBD1 (6 bases). The sequenced sample consisted of peripheral blood mononuclear cells (PBMCs). This TCR was recovered from a woman younger than 30. The CDR3 protein is CAWSQSRGGSPLHF. As DNA, the CDR3 is TGTGCCTGGAGCCAGTCCAGGGGAGGCTCACCCCTCCACTTT.